Below are 20 T cell receptor beta chains sequenced from a single sample in a study of T cells in Graves' hyperthyroidism and ophthalmopathy. Amplification targeted TCR beta CDR3 regions from RNA transcripts. TCR CDR3 underwent first-round RT-PCR with the HTBI primer set. TCRdb redid the calling of the multiplex PCR reads with MiXCR, one entry per CDR3 protein. Here the sample spans hundreds of thousands of distinct CDR3 sequences, under 15% being singletons. Sequencing input: blood. The receptors were sampled from a man aged 18 to 35 with Graves' ophthalmopathy.

This clonotype was seen at least ten times. The chain carries TRBV15 and TRBJ1-5; TRBD1 might be the D (6 bases). The CDR3 has 15 amino acids. Trimming removed 0 bases from V and 6 bases from J, with 12 bases in between. Germline values: CDR1 LNHNV, CDR2 YYDKDF (reference sequence). CDR3 DNA sequence: TGTGCCACCAGCAGAGACCCAGGGGCCGCTCAGCCCCAGCATTTT. This encodes CATSRDPGAAQPQHF. Together with reference TRBV15 and TRBJ1-5, the CDR3 gives the full variable domain: DAMVIQNPRYQVTQFGKPVTLSCSQTLNHNVMYWYQQKSSQAPKLLFHYYDKDFNNEADTPDNFQSRRPNTSFCFLDIRSPGLGDTAMYLCATSRDPGAAQPQHFGDGTRLSIL.

This chain uses TRBV6-1 with TRBJ1-6; D not certain. V lost 0 bases to trimming and J lost 0 bases, with 9 bases between them. The germline V gene has CDR1 MNHNS and CDR2 SASEGT. The CDR3 consists of 17 residues. The chain's CDR3 is CASSEAAPSSYNSPLHF. For the CDR3, the DNA is TGTGCCAGCAGTGAAGCTGCACCGAGCTCCTATAATTCACCCCTCCACTTT.

This clonotype turned up a few times. The J gene is TRBJ2-7, the V gene TRBV18, with 13 positions matching TRBD2. V was clipped by 3 bases and J by 3 bases; unmatched bases: 2. The germline CDR1 and CDR2 sequences are KGHSH and LQKENI. The CDR3 is 15 residues long. This CDR3 is CASSPGLAGNYEQYF. The CDR3 nucleotides are TGTGCCAGCTCACCGGGACTAGCGGGGAACTACGAGCAGTACTTC.

This clonotype was counted many times. The chain recombines TRBV10-1 with TRBJ2-5; 8 bases are shared with TRBD2. With V trimmed by 0 bases and J by 2 bases, 5 bases remained unmatched. The germline V gene has CDR1 WNHNN and CDR2 SYGVQD (reference sequence). The CDR3 has 16 residues. This CDR3 is CASSESGGGPQETQYF. As DNA, the CDR3 is TGCGCCAGCAGTGAGTCCGGCGGGGGGCCGCAAGAGACCCAGTACTTC.

This clonotype was seen at least ten times. The V and J genes are TRBV12-3 or TRBV12-4 and TRBJ2-6; D call uncertain. The CDR3 is 15 amino acids. V dropped 6 bases and J dropped 4 bases, with 13 bases sitting between them. The CDR3 region is CASRRTQSGANVLTF. In DNA, the CDR3 is TGTGCCAGCAGGCGTACGCAGTCCGGGGCCAACGTCCTGACTTTC.

This clonotype was seen many times. V usage is TRBV20-1 and J usage is TRBJ1-1; TRBD1 agrees at 8 bases. CDR3 length: 15 amino acids. V was clipped by 3 bases and J by 3 bases; unmatched bases: 9. Germline V lookup: CDR1 DFQATT, CDR2 SNEGSKA (reference sequence). The CDR3 reads CSARRDRNWDTEAFF. In DNA, the CDR3 is TGCAGTGCTAGGAGGGACAGGAATTGGGACACTGAAGCTTTCTTT.

This clonotype showed up many times. V and J are TRBV7-6 and TRBJ2-7; D is tentatively TRBD1 or TRBD2 (6 bases each). This CDR3 contains 15 residues. Trimming pared 1 base from V and 3 bases from J, leaving 13 bases between. Per germline, CDR1 SGHVS and CDR2 FNYEAQ. The CDR3 nucleotides are TGTGCCAGCAGCTTAGAGGGGGGCCTGGACTACGAGCAGTACTTC. It is translated as CASSLEGGLDYEQYF. Supplemented by reference TRBV7-6 and TRBJ2-7, the full variable domain reads GAGVSQSPRYKVTKRGQDVALRCDPISGHVSLYWYRQALGQGPEFLTYFNYEAQQDKSGLPNDRFSAERPEGSISTLTIQRTEQRDSAMYRCASSLEGGLDYEQYFGPGTRLTVT.

At least ten counts were recorded for this clonotype. The V and J genes are TRBV5-5 and TRBJ2-5; D might be TRBD1 (6 bases). Per germline, CDR1 SGHKS and CDR2 YYEKEE (reference sequence). Trimming took 1 base from V and 5 from J, leaving 12 bases between them. The CDR3 is 14 residues long. The CDR3 DNA is TGTGCCAGCAGCTTGTACAGGGCTGGGGAGACCCAGTACTTC. It codes for CASSLYRAGETQYF.

Many counts were recorded for this clonotype. This chain connects TRBV18 to TRBJ2-7; no clear D gene. The CDR3 runs 13 residues. The germline V gene encodes CDR1 KGHSH and CDR2 LQKENI. The V and J ends lost 3 bases and 2 bases respectively, with 8 bases between them. The CDR3 bases are TGTGCCAGCTCACCCGCGGAGACCTACGAGCAGTACTTC. Translation gives CASSPAETYEQYF.

In its sample, this clonotype was seen a few times. The chain links TRBV7-2 to TRBJ2-4; D possibly corresponds to TRBD1 (5 bases). Trimming took 3 bases from V and 1 from J, leaving 10 bases between them. In germline, CDR1 is SGHTA, CDR2 FQGNSA. The CDR3 has 15 amino acids. This CDR3 is CASSFSPGAKNIQYF. The CDR3 nucleotides are TGTGCCAGCAGCTTCTCACCAGGGGCCAAAAACATTCAGTACTTC.

This clonotype was seen at least ten times. This chain uses TRBV30 with TRBJ1-2; the D gene is possibly TRBD1 (5 bases). The CDR3 is 17 residues long. Germline V lookup: CDR1 GTSNPN, CDR2 SVGIG (reference sequence). Trimming cost V 0 bases and J 4 bases, with 21 bases left between them. The CDR3 reads CAWSVLPTGVGAYGYTF. The CDR3 DNA reads TGTGCCTGGAGTGTACTCCCCACAGGTGTTGGTGCCTATGGCTACACCTTC.

The rearrangement joins TRBV25-1 to TRBJ2-5; D unresolved. Germline V gene data show CDR1 as MGHDK and CDR2 as SYGVNS. CDR3 size: 14 residues. V dropped 4 bases and J dropped 1 base, with 10 bases sitting between them. The CDR3 is CASSGRRPQETQYF. The DNA for the CDR3 is TGTGCCAGCAGTGGTCGACGGCCCCAAGAGACCCAGTACTTC.

The table lists this clonotype with many counts. The V gene is TRBV27, the J gene TRBJ1-1; D is ambiguous. Germline CDR1 MNHEY, CDR2 SMNVEV (reference sequence). The ends were cut back, 0 bases at V and 5 bases at J, with 10 bases in the middle. The CDR3 runs to 14 residues. The CDR3 nucleotides read TGTGCCAGCAGTTTATCGACGCACGAGACTGAAGCTTTCTTT. This translates into CASSLSTHETEAFF.

This clonotype was seen a few times. V and J are TRBV11-3 and TRBJ2-1; 9 bases line up with TRBD2. J gave up 8 bases and V 11 bases, and 10 bases lay outside the gene matches. CDR3 length: 13 residues. Germline V lookup: CDR1 SGHNT, CDR2 YENEEA. CDR3 DNA sequence: TGTGCCGCCCCCACAAGCGGGAGGTATGAGCAGTTCTTC. This gives the protein CAAPTSGRYEQFF.

The V gene is TRBV24-1, the J gene TRBJ2-2; 8 positions agree with TRBD1. The length of the CDR3 is 13 residues. Per germline, CDR1 KGHDR and CDR2 SFDVKD. The V gene end was trimmed by 12 bases and the J gene end by 4 bases; junction bases not matched to a gene: 6. CDR3 in amino acids: CAAEQGGTGELFF. The CDR3 nucleotides read TGTGCCGCCGAACAGGGGGGCACCGGGGAGCTGTTTTTT.

This clonotype was recorded a few times. This chain links TRBV7-8 with TRBJ1-3, with D perhaps TRBD1 (6 bases). This CDR3 has 16 amino acids. Germline CDR1 and CDR2: SGHVS and FQNEAQ. The ends were cut back, 4 bases at V and 1 base at J, with 14 bases in the middle. CDR3 bases: TGTGCCAGCAGCTCCCGGACAGCGAGTTCTGGAAACACCATATATTTT. It yields the protein CASSSRTASSGNTIYF.

This clonotype was seen a few times. The V call is TRBV10-1, the J call TRBJ2-2, with D unresolved. Germline V gene data show CDR1 as WNHNN and CDR2 as SYGVQD (reference sequence). Trimming shortened V by 2 bases and J by 5 bases, and 9 bases separated the two germline ends. The CDR3 runs 14 residues. Written as DNA, the CDR3 is TGCGCCAGCAGTGAGGATTTAGGGACCGGGGAGCTGTTTTTT. This sequence encodes CASSEDLGTGELFF.

At least ten counts were recorded for this clonotype. The genes are TRBV30 and TRBJ1-5, with 7 bases that match TRBD1. This CDR3 spans 14 amino acids. After removal of 5 bases from V and 4 bases from J, the junction contained 8 bases not matched to a gene. The germline CDR1 and CDR2 sequences are GTSNPN and SVGIG (reference sequence). The CDR3: CAWGPGGLNQPQHF. The DNA for the CDR3 is TGTGCCTGGGGTCCAGGGGGTTTGAATCAGCCCCAGCATTTT. Drawing the rest from reference TRBV30 and TRBJ1-5, the complete variable domain is SQTIHQWPATLVQPVGSPLSLECTVEGTSNPNLYWYRQAAGRGLQLLFYSVGIGQISSEVPQNLSASRPQDRQFILSSKKLLLSDSGFYLCAWGPGGLNQPQHFGDGTRLSIL.

V is TRBV25-1 and J is TRBJ2-1, with no clear D. V lost 5 bases, J lost 7 bases, and 3 bases lay in between. From germline, CDR1 is MGHDK and CDR2 SYGVNS. The CDR3 totals 10 residues. CDR3 protein: CASSMNEQFF. The CDR3 nucleotides are TGTGCCAGCAGTATGAATGAGCAGTTCTTC.

This clonotype has a handful of counts. A much larger clone lies a single base off, so this may be a read error. V and J are TRBV2 and TRBJ1-1; weak D call: TRBD1 (5 bases). The CDR3 is 15 residues long. The germline V gene encodes CDR1 SNHLY and CDR2 FYNNEI. The CDR3 bases are TGTGCCAGCAGTAAGCGGGGGGAGTCTAACACTAAAGCTTTCTTT. This translates into CASSKRGESNTKAFF. Filled out from reference TRBV2 and TRBJ1-1, the complete variable domain reads EPEVTQTPSHQVTQMGQEVILRCVPISNHLYFYWYRQILGQKVEFLVSFYNNEISEKSEIFDDQFSVERPDGSNFTLKIRSTKLEDSAMYFCASSKRGESNTKAFFGQGTRLTVV.